This T cell receptor beta chain was observed in a study of Ad26.COV2.S vaccination and SARS-CoV-2 variants (dated by TCRdb to about 2021). Describing the broader study: Vaccine-arm donors came from COV1001, a multicentre, randomized, double-blind, placebo-controlled phase I-IIa trial of Ad26.COV2.S in healthy adults. The TCR-sequenced set comprised around 32 samples: some 20 Ad26.COV2.S vaccine recipients, 5 placebo recipients and 8 SARS-CoV-2 convalescent individuals. Trial participants were randomized into five groups of five: low-dose or high-dose Ad26.COV2.S given once or twice, or placebo on both occasions. Blinding of investigators to trial group allocation was maintained during experiments and outcome assessment. Ad26.COV2.S was administered intramuscularly at 5 x 10^10 or 1 x 10^11 viral particles, either as a single shot or as two shots given 56 days apart. TCRbeta repertoire sequencing was used to assess the specificity and breadth of SARS-CoV-2-reactive T cell receptors after Ad26.COV2.S vaccination. The study at large found these results: The authors noted that the TCR breadth and depth analyses may have underestimated total T cell responses. Higher spike-specific TCR breadth was observed in Ad26.COV2.S recipients than in placebo recipients (P = 0.0014). The study was not powered for comparison of responses between vaccine doses or regimens. After vaccination, substantial breadth of spike-specific CD8+ and CD4+ T cell responses was reported. Non-spike TCR breadth was comparable between vaccine and placebo recipients, consistent with the vaccine containing only spike.

The immunoSEQ Assay was used to sequence TCRbeta CDR3 regions. After extraction, genomic DNA underwent amplification by bias-controlled multiplex PCR, followed by high-throughput sequencing. The study's processing was this. To quantify the absolute abundance of every unique TCRbeta CDR3 region, sequences were collapsed and filtered. T cell fraction was estimated by normalization of TCRbeta template counts to usable DNA, with usable DNA being measured through amplification of reference genes present in all nucleated cells. Repertoire TCRs were annotated as SARS-CoV-2-specific by exact matching of V gene, CDR3 amino acid sequence and J gene to a known reactive TCR set. MIRA supplied the reference SARS-CoV-2 TCR set, which was filtered for enrichment in COVID-19-positive ImmuneCODE repertoires so that public or cross-reactive TCRs were removed. Based on the MIRA antigens, annotated TCRs were further analysed at the level of specific ORF or position within ORF. Breadth was defined as the number of annotated unique rearrangements divided by the total number of unique productive rearrangements, and depth was defined as the summed frequency of the annotated unique rearrangements. Two-sided Wilcoxon rank-sum tests were applied when comparing TCR breadth between groups. TCRdb limited this immuneACCESS table to in-frame rearrangements with V and J called. A share of clones is missing; checked studies link under half to unresolved V genes, and the rest is unexplained. Clone size and the V and J calls come from that table; the DNA yielded D and trimming. The sample table lists some 350,000 clones, roughly 88% of them with a count of one. Clones ranked in the top ten supply 5.5% of the sample.

Comments on this clone: Its antigen specificity is not known. The input lacks base qualities; no much larger clone sits a single base away.

Looking up the germline V gene yields CDR1 MNHEY and CDR2 SVGEGT. V drops 2 bases and J drops 4 bases, leaving 18 bases in between. From cysteine to phenylalanine, the CDR3 is 17 amino acids long. Only the CDR3 part of the read is kept: 51 bases, read in frame from the first base. The sample's treatment or condition label is to be understood as: around 19 received Ad26.COV2.S at low or high dose, single or two shots; about 5 received placebo; per-sample allocation not given. For vaccine and placebo recipients, repertoires were sequenced using samples collected on day 63 after the first injection. Between 29 July and 7 August 2020, Cohort 1b enrolled about 27 adults aged 18-55 years at one site in Boston, USA. Ad26.COV2.S consisted of a replication-incompetent adenovirus type 26 vector by which a prefusion-stabilized SARS-CoV-2 spike protein from the original Wuhan strain was expressed.

The source was peripheral blood, collected in a trial of Ad26.COV2.S vaccine versus placebo. The chain employs TRBV6-2 or TRBV6-3 and TRBJ1-5, with no D gene named confidently. The sequence derives from a person aged 18 to 59 who received the Ad26.COV2.S COVID-19 vaccine or a placebo. Read as DNA, the sequence is TGTGCCAGCAGTTACCTGGACTTTGGCCTTCAAAATCAGCCCCAGCATTTT. Its translation is CASSYLDFGLQNQPQHF.